This TCR beta chain was obtained from a study of T-cell memory formation after mild COVID-19. The wider study: TCR clusters largely stayed donor specific. Study-level points and caveats: Whether second-wave clones peaking at day 37 were SARS-CoV-2 specific went unconfirmed. Clones that shrank (day 15 to 85) were balanced CD4/CD8, whereas later expanders leaned CD4+.

TCR alpha and TCR beta cDNA libraries with sample barcodes and UMIs came from 5'RACE using constant-segment primers. TCRdb used MiXCR to reprocess the 5' RACE reads, holding one entry per CDR3 protein. The repertoire includes about 210,000 distinct CDR3 sequences, around 26% of them detected once, and roughly an eighth sits in the top ten. This clonotype was counted only a few times. Antigen: not known. Germline values: CDR1 SQVTM, CDR2 ANQGSEA. The ends were cut back, 5 bases at V and 0 bases at J, with 9 bases in the middle. CDR3 length: 13 amino acids. The sample consisted of PBMCs or a T cell subset sorted from them (not recorded which). The genes are TRBV29-1 and TRBJ2-3, with D uncertain. The TCR sequence derives from an adult woman who had mild COVID-19 (a few samples of this study predate the infection). Cell type and time point are not known. Here the CDR3 DNA reads TGCAGCGTTTTACCCTCTAGCACAGATACGCAGTATTTT. Encoded protein: CSVLPSSTDTQYF.